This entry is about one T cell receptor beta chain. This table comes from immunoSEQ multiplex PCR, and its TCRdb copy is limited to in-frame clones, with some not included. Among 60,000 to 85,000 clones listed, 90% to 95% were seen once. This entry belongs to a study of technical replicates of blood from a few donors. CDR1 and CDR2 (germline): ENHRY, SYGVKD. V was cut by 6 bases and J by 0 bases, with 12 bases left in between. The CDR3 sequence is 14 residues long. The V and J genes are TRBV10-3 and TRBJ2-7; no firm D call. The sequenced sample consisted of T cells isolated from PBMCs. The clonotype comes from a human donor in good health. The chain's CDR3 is CAIRLSESSYEQYF. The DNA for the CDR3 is TGTGCCATCAGACTGTCCGAGAGCTCCTACGAGCAGTACTTC.